This T cell receptor beta chain is from a study of blood T cell repertoires in COVID-19. Across the whole study: Material from acute and convalescent COVID-19 was sourced from the United States, Italy and Spain.

With 5 bases clipped from V and 2 bases from J, the junction kept 10 bases outside the gene matches. The CDR3 runs 16 residues. Germline values: CDR1 MNHEY, CDR2 SMNVEV (reference sequence). Authors' analysis steps: By means of reference gene primer amplification, nucleated cell counts were estimated. Generated by immunoSEQ multiplex PCR, the TCRdb table keeps only in-frame clones and is missing some. That table gives V, J and clone size, and the DNA gave D and trimming. This repertoire shows fewer than 650,000 clones, around 90% found once; its top ten account for less than 9.5%. The sequenced sample was peripheral blood. J is TRBJ2-7 and V is TRBV27, with TRBD2 matching over 9 bases. This clonotype originated in a woman between 50 and 59 years old with COVID-19, enrolled during active disease. The DNA of the CDR3 is TGTGCCAGCAGTGGGGGATCAGGGACTAGCACCTACGAGCAGTACTTC. Protein: CASSGGSGTSTYEQYF.